This T cell receptor beta chain was documented in a study of blood T cells in healthy people across ages. The use of a sample-barcoded 5' primer and a J-beta primer mix characterized a second PCR of 7 to 11 cycles. From the 5' RACE reads, TCRdb called clonotypes with MiXCR, one entry per CDR3 protein. This repertoire shows 1.5 million to 2 million distinct CDR3 sequences, 49% found once; its top ten account for 2% to 2.5%. From germline, CDR1 is MNHEY and CDR2 SMNVEV (reference sequence). The CDR3 is 14 amino acids. This clonotype appeared a few times. Its target is not known. Findings and caveats of the study: Diversity of TCR beta per million T cells declined in a roughly linear way with age. Estimates of diversity drawn from one million T cells were considered underestimates.

The receptor comes from a woman aged 35 to 49 in good health. The source material was blood. The rearrangement links TRBV27 to TRBJ2-5; 8 nucleotides match TRBD2. Matching the DNA end better, TRBJ2-7 makes the J call doubtful. The CDR3 is CASSLGLDIYEQYF. In DNA form, the CDR3 reads TGTGCCAGCAGTTTGGGACTAGACATCTACGAGCAGTACTTC.